A selection of T cell receptor beta chains follows, all from one sample in a study of shared clonotypes between healthy human individuals. Repertoires were generated with immunoSEQ multiplex PCR, while TCRdb's copy carries only in-frame clones and drops some. The top ten clones hold 0.32% of a sample with about 380,000 clones, about 96% of them seen once. Sequences were obtained from memory CD8+ T cells sorted from blood. These receptors were collected from a young man in good health. CDR3s include the opening cysteine and the closing phenylalanine or tryptophan. The order of the fields is J gene, D gene, V gene, clone size, CDR3 DNA, CDR3 protein. D genes are given only for firm matches. Clone size, where shown, is once, few, many, or a class for clones that have expanded.

j_call: TRBJ1-5; d_call: .; v_call: TRBV27; clone_size: .; cdr3_nt: TGTGCCAGCAGTTCGAAAGGGACACCGAATCAGCCCCAGCATTTT; cdr3_aa: CASSSKGTPNQPQHF
j_call: TRBJ2-7; d_call: TRBD1; v_call: TRBV7-9; clone_size: .; cdr3_nt: TGTGCCAGCAGCTTAGCGAGGACAGGGTATTACTACGAGCAGTACTTC; cdr3_aa: CASSLARTGYYYEQYF
j_call: TRBJ2-7; d_call: .; v_call: TRBV7-9; clone_size: .; cdr3_nt: TGTGCCAGCAGCTTAGAACCTACCTACGAGCAGTACTTC; cdr3_aa: CASSLEPTYEQYF
j_call: TRBJ1-2; d_call: TRBD1; v_call: TRBV6-5; clone_size: .; cdr3_nt: TGTGCCAGCAGTTACTCCGGACAGGGGGCGGGTGGCTACACCTTC; cdr3_aa: CASSYSGQGAGGYTF
j_call: TRBJ2-7; d_call: TRBD2; v_call: TRBV2; clone_size: .; cdr3_nt: TGTGCCATCGTGATACTAGCGGGAGTCTACGAGCAGTACTTC; cdr3_aa: CAIVILAGVYEQYF
j_call: TRBJ2-7; d_call: .; v_call: TRBV7-6; clone_size: .; cdr3_nt: TGTGCCAGCAGCTTTCCATTGTCGGGAGATAGCGAGCAGTACTTC; cdr3_aa: CASSFPLSGDSEQYF
j_call: TRBJ2-7; d_call: .; v_call: TRBV5-1; clone_size: once; cdr3_nt: TGCGCCAGCAGCGGGCTCGGCTCTAGCAGTAACGAGCAGTACTTC; cdr3_aa: CASSGLGSSSNEQYF
j_call: TRBJ2-2; d_call: .; v_call: TRBV6-4; clone_size: .; cdr3_nt: TGTGCCAGTCCCCGCTTTTTGAGGACCGGGGAGCTGTTTTTT; cdr3_aa: CASPRFLRTGELFF
j_call: TRBJ2-2; d_call: TRBD2; v_call: TRBV9; clone_size: once; cdr3_nt: TGTGCCAGCAGCGTAGCGGGAACGGGAGGAATCGGGGAGCTGTTTTTT; cdr3_aa: CASSVAGTGGIGELFF
j_call: TRBJ1-4; d_call: .; v_call: TRBV11-2; clone_size: .; cdr3_nt: TGTGCCAGCAGCTTTATAGGCCTTAATGAAAAACTGTTTTTT; cdr3_aa: CASSFIGLNEKLFF
j_call: TRBJ2-1; d_call: .; v_call: TRBV27; clone_size: .; cdr3_nt: TGTGCCAGCAGTTTGACTAGCTCCTACAATGAGCAGTTCTTC; cdr3_aa: CASSLTSSYNEQFF
j_call: TRBJ2-2; d_call: .; v_call: TRBV5-6; clone_size: .; cdr3_nt: TGTGCCAGCAAACTGGGAACCGGGGAGCTGTTTTTT; cdr3_aa: CASKLGTGELFF
j_call: TRBJ2-2; d_call: .; v_call: TRBV2; clone_size: .; cdr3_nt: TGTGCCAGCAAGCCGGCCTACACCGGGGAGCTGTTTTTT; cdr3_aa: CASKPAYTGELFF
j_call: TRBJ2-5; d_call: TRBD2; v_call: TRBV28; clone_size: .; cdr3_nt: TGTGCCAGCAGTACCCTAGCGGGAGTTACCCAGTACTTC; cdr3_aa: CASSTLAGVTQYF
j_call: TRBJ2-4; d_call: .; v_call: TRBV6-1; clone_size: .; cdr3_nt: TGTGCCAGCAGTGGTGGCTTTGAGGGCATTCAGTACTTC; cdr3_aa: CASSGGFEGIQYF
j_call: TRBJ2-1; d_call: .; v_call: TRBV10-3; clone_size: .; cdr3_nt: TGTGCCATCAGCACATCCGGGACGAGCTCCTACAATGAGCAGTTCTTC; cdr3_aa: CAISTSGTSSYNEQFF
j_call: TRBJ1-3; d_call: .; v_call: TRBV10-3; clone_size: .; cdr3_nt: TGTGCCATCAGTGACCGGGGGAACACCATATATTTT; cdr3_aa: CAISDRGNTIYF
j_call: TRBJ2-7; d_call: .; v_call: TRBV9; clone_size: .; cdr3_nt: TGTGCCAGCAGCATCAGACAGACCTACGAGCAGTACTTC; cdr3_aa: CASSIRQTYEQYF
j_call: TRBJ2-7; d_call: TRBD1; v_call: TRBV25-1; clone_size: .; cdr3_nt: TGTGCCAGCAGTGAAGGGGCAGGGGGCCTATACGAGCAGTACTTC; cdr3_aa: CASSEGAGGLYEQYF
j_call: TRBJ2-7; d_call: .; v_call: TRBV13; clone_size: .; cdr3_nt: TGCGCCAGCAGCTTACAGAAGTCCGAGCAGTACTTC; cdr3_aa: CASSLQKSEQYF
j_call: TRBJ2-3; d_call: .; v_call: TRBV7-9; clone_size: .; cdr3_nt: TGTGCCAGCACCCACGGGGACCAACGCACAGATACGCAGTATTTT; cdr3_aa: CASTHGDQRTDTQYF
j_call: TRBJ1-2; d_call: .; v_call: TRBV2; clone_size: .; cdr3_nt: TGTGCCAGCAGCCCGAGGGAGGGCATCTATGGCTACACCTTC; cdr3_aa: CASSPREGIYGYTF
j_call: TRBJ1-3; d_call: .; v_call: TRBV18; clone_size: .; cdr3_nt: TGTGCCAGCTCGGAGGATTTGGCTGGAAACACCATATATTTT; cdr3_aa: CASSEDLAGNTIYF
j_call: TRBJ2-2; d_call: .; v_call: TRBV2; clone_size: .; cdr3_nt: TGTGCCAGCAGTGAAAGGGGGGAGCTGTTTTTT; cdr3_aa: CASSERGELFF
j_call: TRBJ2-4; d_call: .; v_call: TRBV10-3; clone_size: .; cdr3_nt: TGTGCCATCAGTGAGTCAGGATCGGGTACCAAAAACATTCAGTACTTC; cdr3_aa: CAISESGSGTKNIQYF
j_call: TRBJ1-2; d_call: .; v_call: TRBV28; clone_size: .; cdr3_nt: TGTGCCAGCAGGCCGACATCCCAATATGGCTACACCTTC; cdr3_aa: CASRPTSQYGYTF
j_call: TRBJ1-4; d_call: .; v_call: TRBV27; clone_size: .; cdr3_nt: TGTGCCAGCAGCCCCCGGGGGTTGAATGAAAAACTGTTTTTT; cdr3_aa: CASSPRGLNEKLFF
j_call: TRBJ1-1; d_call: .; v_call: TRBV19; clone_size: few; cdr3_nt: TGTGCCACTTCGACAGGACCGAACACTGAAGCTTTCTTT; cdr3_aa: CATSTGPNTEAFF
j_call: TRBJ2-7; d_call: .; v_call: TRBV4-2; clone_size: .; cdr3_nt: TGTGCCAGCAGCCAAGATGGTTTTTCAGGGGCCGAGCAGTACTTC; cdr3_aa: CASSQDGFSGAEQYF
j_call: TRBJ2-7; d_call: TRBD1; v_call: TRBV5-8; clone_size: once; cdr3_nt: TGTGCCAGCAGCTTGGGAAGGACAGGGAACTACGAGCAGTACTTC; cdr3_aa: CASSLGRTGNYEQYF
j_call: TRBJ2-1; d_call: TRBD2; v_call: TRBV27; clone_size: .; cdr3_nt: TGTGCCAGCAGTCGACTAGCCCCACGTAGTGAGCAGTTCTTC; cdr3_aa: CASSRLAPRSEQFF
j_call: TRBJ1-5; d_call: .; v_call: TRBV19; clone_size: .; cdr3_nt: TGTGCCAGTAGCGGTCGAGGGGAATATAGCAATCAGCCCCAGCATTTT; cdr3_aa: CASSGRGEYSNQPQHF
j_call: TRBJ1-1; d_call: TRBD1; v_call: TRBV19; clone_size: .; cdr3_nt: TGTGCCAGTAGTATAAAGACAGGGGGCACTGAAGCTTTCTTT; cdr3_aa: CASSIKTGGTEAFF
j_call: TRBJ1-2; d_call: TRBD1; v_call: TRBV6-5; clone_size: .; cdr3_nt: TGTGCCAGCAGATCTGGACAGGGAGTTTATGGCTACACCTTC; cdr3_aa: CASRSGQGVYGYTF
j_call: TRBJ2-5; d_call: TRBD2; v_call: TRBV19; clone_size: once; cdr3_nt: TGTGCCAGTAGTATAAAGGGACTAGCGGGAGGGCCCGGGAATATTCGGACCCAGTACTTC; cdr3_aa: CASSIKGLAGGPGNIRTQYF
j_call: TRBJ2-3; d_call: .; v_call: TRBV28; clone_size: .; cdr3_nt: TGTGCCAGCAGTTTATACGTCACAGATACGCAGTATTTT; cdr3_aa: CASSLYVTDTQYF
j_call: TRBJ2-1; d_call: .; v_call: TRBV7-8; clone_size: .; cdr3_nt: TGTGCCAGCAGCCACGTGGTGGTTTCCTCCTACAATGAGCAGTTCTTC; cdr3_aa: CASSHVVVSSYNEQFF
j_call: TRBJ2-1; d_call: TRBD2; v_call: TRBV9; clone_size: .; cdr3_nt: TGTGCCAGCAGCGTAGCTTTAAGGACTAGCGGGAACAATGAGCAGTTCTTC; cdr3_aa: CASSVALRTSGNNEQFF
j_call: TRBJ2-2; d_call: .; v_call: TRBV7-2; clone_size: .; cdr3_nt: TGTGCCAGCAGCTTGGTAGCGATCACCGGGGAGCTGCTTTTT; cdr3_aa: CASSLVAITGELLF
j_call: TRBJ2-1; d_call: .; v_call: TRBV7-8; clone_size: .; cdr3_nt: TGTGCCAGCAGCCTTAACAGCTATGAGCAGTTCTTC; cdr3_aa: CASSLNSYEQFF
j_call: TRBJ2-3; d_call: .; v_call: TRBV5-4; clone_size: .; cdr3_nt: TGTGCCAGCAGCTTCAGGACCTACACAGATACGCAGTATTTT; cdr3_aa: CASSFRTYTDTQYF
j_call: TRBJ2-5; d_call: .; v_call: TRBV28; clone_size: .; cdr3_nt: TGTGCCAGCAGCCGCTCCCCGGAGACCCAGTACTTC; cdr3_aa: CASSRSPETQYF
j_call: TRBJ1-5; d_call: .; v_call: TRBV4-2; clone_size: .; cdr3_nt: TGTGCCAGCAGCCAAGACCAGGTGATCAATCAGCCCCAGCATTTT; cdr3_aa: CASSQDQVINQPQHF
j_call: TRBJ1-2; d_call: .; v_call: TRBV2; clone_size: .; cdr3_nt: TGTGCCAGCAGTGGGCAGAACTATGGCTACACCTTC; cdr3_aa: CASSGQNYGYTF
j_call: TRBJ2-7; d_call: TRBD1; v_call: TRBV25-1; clone_size: .; cdr3_nt: TGTGCCAGCAGTTCCCGGGACAGAGGCACCTACGAGCAGTACTTC; cdr3_aa: CASSSRDRGTYEQYF
j_call: TRBJ1-1; d_call: .; v_call: TRBV5-1; clone_size: .; cdr3_nt: TGCGCCAGCAGCAAAGTACAGGGACCTGAAGCTTTCTTT; cdr3_aa: CASSKVQGPEAFF
j_call: TRBJ2-3; d_call: TRBD2; v_call: TRBV10-3; clone_size: once; cdr3_nt: TGTGCCATCAGTGAAACCCCCCGTCCTAATGGCGGGAGAGCAGATACGCAGTATTTT; cdr3_aa: CAISETPRPNGGRADTQYF
j_call: TRBJ2-5; d_call: .; v_call: TRBV5-5; clone_size: .; cdr3_nt: TGTGCCAGCGACTGGGGTCAAGAGACCCAGTACTTC; cdr3_aa: CASDWGQETQYF
j_call: TRBJ2-7; d_call: .; v_call: TRBV7-6; clone_size: .; cdr3_nt: TGTGCCAGCAGCTTATCCCCAGGTCACCCCTACGAGCAGTACTTC; cdr3_aa: CASSLSPGHPYEQYF
j_call: TRBJ2-7; d_call: .; v_call: TRBV11-2; clone_size: .; cdr3_nt: TGTGCCAGCAGCCCCGAGGAGTACGAGCAGTACTTC; cdr3_aa: CASSPEEYEQYF
j_call: TRBJ1-1; d_call: .; v_call: TRBV7-9; clone_size: .; cdr3_nt: TGTGCCAGCAGCCCGAGTCGAGGGTCCAACACTGAAGCTTTCTTT; cdr3_aa: CASSPSRGSNTEAFF